The rows below give T cell receptor beta chains drawn from one sample of a study of breast tumors, draining lymph nodes, adjacent tissues. Via MiXCR, TCRdb re-called the multiplex PCR reads, giving one row per CDR3 protein. The sample shows about 15,000 distinct CDR3 sequences, around 54% of them seen only once. Material: tumor-adjacent breast tissue. The origin of the receptors is a female donor with breast cancer. Some clones in this sample may be carry-over from other donors' samples. CDR3s include the opening cysteine and the closing phenylalanine or tryptophan. The D gene is left open where the match is weak. Not every row has a clone size; where given, it reads once, few, many or a size class.

abundance	v_gene	d_gene	j_gene	CDR3nt	CDR3aa
few	TRBV6-5	TRBD1	TRBJ2-3	TGTGCCAGCAGTCTTCGACAGGGATCGGGCACAGATACGCAGTATTTT	CASSLRQGSGTDTQYF
-	TRBV5-1	-	TRBJ1-3	TGCGCCAGCAGCTTGGCCCACCCTTCTGGAAACACCATATATTTT	CASSLAHPSGNTIYF
many	TRBV3-1	-	TRBJ2-1	TGTGCCAGCAGCGGGGGGAACTTCGGCAATGAGCAGTTCTTC	CASSGGNFGNEQFF
many	TRBV7-9	TRBD2	TRBJ2-1	TGTGCCAGCAGCTTACTCGCGGGAGGGCCCAATGAGCAGTTCTTC	CASSLLAGGPNEQFF
-	TRBV7-3	-	TRBJ2-5	TGTGCCAGCAGCTTATCGGGCGGTGGGACCCAGTACTTC	CASSLSGGGTQYF
-	TRBV9	TRBD1	TRBJ2-7	TGTGCTAGCGCAGGGACAGGCTGGTACGAGCAGTACTTC	CASAGTGWYEQYF
-	TRBV2	-	TRBJ2-5	-	CASSDERGPYGYTFGSGTQYF
-	TRBV7-2	-	TRBJ1-4	TGTGCCAGCAGCCTGTTACGGGGGGCGGCTAATGAAAAACTGTTTTTT	CASSLLRGAANEKLFF
-	TRBV9	-	TRBJ1-4	TGTGCCAGCAGCGTTGGGGCGGGTGAAAAACTGTTTTTT	CASSVGAGEKLFF
medium-sized	TRBV5-1	TRBD2	TRBJ2-3	TGCGCCAGCAGCTTGGCCAGGTGGGAGGGATCTAGCACAGATACGCAGTATTTT	CASSLARWEGSSTDTQYF
large	TRBV4-3	-	TRBJ1-5	TGCGCCAGCAGCCAAGAGTCGGCAGATCAGCCCCAGCATTTT	CASSQESADQPQHF
once	TRBV30	TRBD1	TRBJ2-7	TGTGCCTGGAGACTAACAGGGGGCGGTTTCGAGCAGTACTTC	CAWRLTGGGFEQYF
-	TRBV2	-	TRBJ1-2	TGTGCCAGCAGGGGGCAGGGGAGTGGCTACACCTTC	CASRGQGSGYTF
-	TRBV29-1	-	TRBJ1-2	TGCAGCGTTGGGAGAAGCTACGACTATGGCTACACCTTC	CSVGRSYDYGYTF
-	TRBV6-5	-	TRBJ2-5	TGTGCCAGCAGTGGACTTAGACAAGAGACCCAGTACTTC	CASSGLRQETQYF
few	TRBV7-6	-	TRBJ1-2	TGTGCCAGCAGCCCGGACCTTGACTATGGCTACACCTTC	CASSPDLDYGYTF
-	TRBV7-6	TRBD2	TRBJ2-7	TGTGCCAGCAGGAGACTAGCGGGATCCTACGAGCAGTACTTC	CASRRLAGSYEQYF
-	TRBV20-1	-	TRBJ2-7	TGCAGTGCTAGAGACCCTACCCGGGCGGGCTCCTACGAGCAGTACTTC	CSARDPTRAGSYEQYF
many	TRBV5-5	-	TRBJ2-7	TGTGCCAGCAGCTTGGCCTTTTGGGGCGAGCAGTACTTC	CASSLAFWGEQYF
-	TRBV20-1	TRBD1	TRBJ1-6	TGCAGTGCTAGAAGGGACAGGTCTAATTCACCCCTCCACTTT	CSARRDRSNSPLHF
-	TRBV5-5	-	TRBJ2-7	TGTGCCAGCAGCTTGATTCTAAAGCTCGGCGCCTACGAGCAGTACTTC	CASSLILKLGAYEQYF
-	TRBV5-1	-	TRBJ2-1	TGCGCCAGCAGCTTGGTGTCCCTGAATGACAATGAGCAGTTCTTC	CASSLVSLNDNEQFF
once	TRBV20-1	-	TRBJ2-1	TGCAGTGCTAGAACTGTCGGCGGAGCGATCAATGAGCAGTTCTTC	CSARTVGGAINEQFF
-	TRBV12-3/TRBV12-4	TRBD1	TRBJ1-4	TGTGCCAGCAGTTTAGGACAGGGAGAGGAAAAACTGTTTTTT	CASSLGQGEEKLFF
many	TRBV4-1	-	TRBJ2-1	TGCGCCAGCAGCCCATTAGCGGCCCAAGGGGACAATGAGCAGTTCTTC	CASSPLAAQGDNEQFF
many	TRBV11-2	TRBD2	TRBJ2-3	TGTGCCAGCAATAGCGGGGGAGATACGCAGTATTTT	CASNSGGDTQYF
-	TRBV23-1	-	TRBJ2-5	TGTGCCAGCAGTCGGGACTCAGAGACCCAGTACTTC	CASSRDSETQYF
once	TRBV7-6	-	TRBJ2-7	TGTGCCAGCAGCTTAGCAGCCAGTCAGGTCGGCGAGCAGTACTTC	CASSLAASQVGEQYF
-	TRBV4-3	-	TRBJ2-1	TGCGCCAGCAGCCAAGAGTCGGCAGGGGGAGGCAATGAGCAGTTCTTC	CASSQESAGGGNEQFF
-	TRBV2	-	TRBJ1-6	TGTGCCAGCAGTGTCGGACAAAGGAATTCACCCCTCCACTTT	CASSVGQRNSPLHF
few	TRBV7-2	-	TRBJ2-7	TGTGCCAGCAGCTTAGTAGCAAACTACGAGCAGTACTTC	CASSLVANYEQYF
medium-sized	TRBV19	-	TRBJ2-3	TGTGCCAGTACCATGGGTGGGAGCACAGATACGCAGTATTTT	CASTMGGSTDTQYF
medium-sized	TRBV7-9	TRBD1	TRBJ2-7	TGTGCCAGCAGCCCGGAGGACAGGGCAGTCGAGCAGTACTTC	CASSPEDRAVEQYF
-	TRBV5-6	-	TRBJ2-7	-	CASSFYICSARGRTSSYEQYF
-	TRBV2	-	TRBJ1-1	TGTGCCAGCAGGGGTTACAACACTGAAGCTTTCTTT	CASRGYNTEAFF
medium-sized	TRBV2	TRBD1	TRBJ1-5	TGTGCCAGTGACAGGGGCAATCAGCCCCAGCATTTT	CASDRGNQPQHF
-	TRBV2	-	TRBJ1-2	TGTGCCAGCACCCAAGGGGGTAGCTATGGCTACACCTTC	CASTQGGSYGYTF
medium-sized	TRBV7-8	-	TRBJ1-2	TGTGCCAGCAGCTTAGGAGCCCGGGGGGATGGGGGCTACACCTTC	CASSLGARGDGGYTF
-	TRBV29-1	TRBD2	TRBJ2-5	TGCAGCGTGACTTATGGCGGGACTAGTTTAGAGACCCAGTACTTC	CSVTYGGTSLETQYF
-	TRBV7-6	-	TRBJ2-1	TGTGCCAGCAGCACCGGAGATGGGACAACGGCCTACAATGAGCAGTTCTTC	CASSTGDGTTAYNEQFF
-	TRBV20-1	TRBD1	TRBJ2-7	TGCAGTGCTAGTTCCGGGACAGGTCTCTCCGAGCAGTACTTC	CSASSGTGLSEQYF
-	TRBV20-1	-	TRBJ1-2	TGCAGTCCGGGTGGCTACACCTTC	CSPGGYTF
large	TRBV10-1	TRBD2	TRBJ2-1	TGCGCCAGCAGTGGGACTAGCGGGAGCGATGAGCAGTTCTTC	CASSGTSGSDEQFF
-	TRBV14	TRBD1	TRBJ2-3	TGTGCCAGCAGCCAACTAAGACAGGGGACAGATACGCAGTATTTT	CASSQLRQGTDTQYF
few	TRBV9	-	TRBJ2-1	TGTGCCAGCAGCGTAGAGGACAGATACAATGAGCAGTTCTTC	CASSVEDRYNEQFF